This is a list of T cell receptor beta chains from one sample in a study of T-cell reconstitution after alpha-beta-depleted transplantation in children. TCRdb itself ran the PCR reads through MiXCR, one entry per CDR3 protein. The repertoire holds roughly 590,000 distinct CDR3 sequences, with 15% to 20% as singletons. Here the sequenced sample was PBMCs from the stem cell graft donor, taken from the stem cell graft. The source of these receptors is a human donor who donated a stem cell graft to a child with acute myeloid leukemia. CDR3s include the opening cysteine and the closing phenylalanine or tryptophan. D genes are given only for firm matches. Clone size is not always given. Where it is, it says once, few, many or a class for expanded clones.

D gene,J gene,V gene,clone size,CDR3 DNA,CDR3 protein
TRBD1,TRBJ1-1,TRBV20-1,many,TGCAGTGCTAGACAACACAGGGGTGCGGGCACTGAAGCTTTCTTT,CSARQHRGAGTEAFF
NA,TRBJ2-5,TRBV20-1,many,TGCAGTGCTAGTGGGGCTCAAGAGACCCAGTACTTC,CSASGAQETQYF
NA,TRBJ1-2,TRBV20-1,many,TGCAGTGCTAGTATGTATCCAAACTATGGCTACACCTTC,CSASMYPNYGYTF
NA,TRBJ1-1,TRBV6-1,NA,TGTGCCAGCTCAGTCGCGGCAAGCGATTTCTTT,CASSVAASDFF
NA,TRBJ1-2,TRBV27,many,TGTGCCAGCAGACCTACCGGACCCGGCTATGGCTACACCTTC,CASRPTGPGYGYTF
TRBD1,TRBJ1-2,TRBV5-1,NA,TGCGCCAGCAGCTTGGTGGGGACAGACTATGGCTACACCTTC,CASSLVGTDYGYTF
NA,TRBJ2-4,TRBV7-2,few,TGTGCCAGCAGCTTAAAAGGGCTCTTGGGGGCCAAAAACATTCAGTACTTC,CASSLKGLLGAKNIQYF
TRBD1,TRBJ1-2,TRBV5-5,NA,TGTGCCAGCAGCCATACAGGGGTGTATGGCTACACCTTC,CASSHTGVYGYTF
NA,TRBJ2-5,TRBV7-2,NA,TGTGCCAGCAGCTTAGTTGGACAGTTGGGGGAGACCCAGTACTTC,CASSLVGQLGETQYF
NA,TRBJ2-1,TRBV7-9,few,TGTGCCAGCAGCTTATTGGGATTATCCTACAATGAGCAGTTCTTC,CASSLLGLSYNEQFF
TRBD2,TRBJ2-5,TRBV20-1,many,TGCAGTGCTACTTCGACTAGCGGGGGAGAGACCCAGTACTTC,CSATSTSGGETQYF
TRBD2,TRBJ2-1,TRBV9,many,TGTGCCAGCAGCGCTGACGGGGGGACCTACAATGAGCAGTTCTTC,CASSADGGTYNEQFF
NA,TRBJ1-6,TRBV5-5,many,TGTGCCAGCAGCTTGGTCCAGCTGGGCAATTCACCCCTCCACTTT,CASSLVQLGNSPLHF
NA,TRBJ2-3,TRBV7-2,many,TGTGCCAGCAGCCCCTGGACCACAGATACGCAGTATTTT,CASSPWTTDTQYF
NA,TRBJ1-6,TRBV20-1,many,TGCAGTGCTAGAGGAGTTGGGGGCTCCTATAATTCACCCCTCCACTTT,CSARGVGGSYNSPLHF
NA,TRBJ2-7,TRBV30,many,TGTGCCTGGAGTGTAGGTCGGCAGGGGTACTTC,CAWSVGRQGYF
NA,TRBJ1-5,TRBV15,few,TGTGCCACCAGCAGACTTGCGGACCAGCCCCAGCATTTT,CATSRLADQPQHF